This TCR beta chain emerged from a study of EBV T-cell therapy then PD-1 blockade in nasopharyngeal carcinoma (dated by TCRdb to the early 2020s). Details on this clone: Its antigen has not been determined. No base quality values were provided; no much bigger clone lies one nucleotide off.

The Qiagen DNeasy Kit was used to extract genomic DNA from the sorted cells. TCR beta chain deep sequencing was performed on the immunoSEQ platform. As for the authors' bioinformatics: The immunoSEQ Analyzer software was used to analyze the repertoire data. Held by TCRdb, this immuneACCESS table contains in-frame sequences only and omits some clones. Under half of the omission traces to an unresolved V gene where checked; the cause of the rest is unknown. V, J and clone size derive from that table, while D and trimming were established from the DNA sequence. This sample comprises tens of thousands of clones, 82% of them detected only once. The ten largest clonotypes hold about 24% of the sample. Inclusive of the bounding cysteine and phenylalanine, the CDR3 is 15 residues long. Left in the record is the CDR3 DNA by itself, 45 bases read in frame from the first base. CDR1 and CDR2, per the germline V gene, are SGHTA and FQGTGA. V gives up 0 bases and J gives up 10 bases, and the segment between their germline ends measures 16 bases.

Interpreted using the paper, the treatment or condition label stands for: AdE1-LMPpoly-expanded autologous EBV-specific T-cell therapy followed by anti-PD-1 nivolumab. The V gene is TRBV7-3 and the J gene is TRBJ2-1; TRBD2 is a possible D gene, resting on 5 matching bases. The receptor comes from a middle-aged man with nasopharyngeal carcinoma. Sequences were derived from CD8+ T cells from blood, sampled at day -245 from a patient whose treatment included autologous EBV-specific T cells and nivolumab. The CDR3 corresponds to CASSLTRGVRGEQFF. The bases read TGTGCCAGCAGCTTAACCCGGGGTGTTCGAGGAGAGCAGTTCTTC.